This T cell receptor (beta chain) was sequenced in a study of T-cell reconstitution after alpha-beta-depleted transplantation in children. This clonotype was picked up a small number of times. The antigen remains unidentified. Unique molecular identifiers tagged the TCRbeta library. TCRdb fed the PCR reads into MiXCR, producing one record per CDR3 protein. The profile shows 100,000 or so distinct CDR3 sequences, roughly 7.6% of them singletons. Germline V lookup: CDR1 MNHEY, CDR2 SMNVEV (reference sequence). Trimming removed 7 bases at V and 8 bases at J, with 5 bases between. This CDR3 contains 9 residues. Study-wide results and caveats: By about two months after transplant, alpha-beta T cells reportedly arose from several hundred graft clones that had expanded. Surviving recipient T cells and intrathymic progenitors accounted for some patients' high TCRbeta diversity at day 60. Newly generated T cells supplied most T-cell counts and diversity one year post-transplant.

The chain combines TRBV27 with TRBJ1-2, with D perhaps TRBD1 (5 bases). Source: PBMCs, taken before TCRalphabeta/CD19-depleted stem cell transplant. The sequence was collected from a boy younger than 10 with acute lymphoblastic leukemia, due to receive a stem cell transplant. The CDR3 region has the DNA TGTGCCAGCAACAGGGGCTACACCTTC. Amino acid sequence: CASNRGYTF.